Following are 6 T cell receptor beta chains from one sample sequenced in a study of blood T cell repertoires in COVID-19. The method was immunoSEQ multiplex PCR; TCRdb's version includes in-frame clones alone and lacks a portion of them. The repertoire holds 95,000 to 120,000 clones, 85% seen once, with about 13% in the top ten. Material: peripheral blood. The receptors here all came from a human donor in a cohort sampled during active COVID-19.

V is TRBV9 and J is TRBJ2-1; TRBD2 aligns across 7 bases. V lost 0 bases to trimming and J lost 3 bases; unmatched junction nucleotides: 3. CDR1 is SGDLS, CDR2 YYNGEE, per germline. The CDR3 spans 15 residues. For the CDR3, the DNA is TGTGCCAGCAGCGTAGAACGGGGGGTCTACAATGAGCAGTTCTTC. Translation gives CASSVERGVYNEQFF.

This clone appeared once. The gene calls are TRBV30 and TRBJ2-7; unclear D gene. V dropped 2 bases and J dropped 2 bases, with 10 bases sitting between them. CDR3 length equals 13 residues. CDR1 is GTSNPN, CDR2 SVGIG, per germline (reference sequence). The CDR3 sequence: CAWSSARPYEQYF. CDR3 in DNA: TGTGCCTGGAGTAGTGCCAGGCCCTACGAGCAGTACTTC.

DNA of the CDR3: TGTGCCAGCACTTCATGGTGGGCAGGGGCGAATCAGCCCCAGCATTTT. Amino acids: CASTSWWAGANQPQHF. The J gene is TRBJ1-5, the V gene TRBV28, with a possible D match to TRBD1 (6 bases). V lost 7 bases, J lost 4 bases, and 20 bases lay in between. This CDR3 contains 16 residues. The V gene's germline CDR1 is MDHEN and CDR2 SYDVKM.

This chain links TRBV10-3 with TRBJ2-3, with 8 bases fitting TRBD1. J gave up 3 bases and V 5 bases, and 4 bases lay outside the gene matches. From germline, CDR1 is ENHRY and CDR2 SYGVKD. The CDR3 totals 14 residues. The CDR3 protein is CAISQGAPTDTQYF. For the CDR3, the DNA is TGTGCCATCAGTCAGGGGGCGCCGACAGATACGCAGTATTTT.

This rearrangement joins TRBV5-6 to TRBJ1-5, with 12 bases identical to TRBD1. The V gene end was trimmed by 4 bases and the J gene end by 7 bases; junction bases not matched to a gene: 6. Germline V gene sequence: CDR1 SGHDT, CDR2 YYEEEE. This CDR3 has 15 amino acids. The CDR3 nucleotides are TGTGCCAGCAGCGGGACAGGGGGCGCAGGACAGCCCCAGCATTTT. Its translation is CASSGTGGAGQPQHF.

CDR3 in DNA: TGTGCCAGCAGCCGAGGACAGGGCATATACAATGAGCAGTTCTTC. Translated, it gives CASSRGQGIYNEQFF. This sequence joins TRBV6-2 or TRBV6-3 and TRBJ2-1; 8 nucleotides line up with TRBD1. The germline V gene has CDR1 MNHEY and CDR2 SVGEGT. The CDR3 is made up of 15 amino acids. The J segment lost 4 bases and the V segment lost 6 bases, leaving 8 bases of the junction unmatched.